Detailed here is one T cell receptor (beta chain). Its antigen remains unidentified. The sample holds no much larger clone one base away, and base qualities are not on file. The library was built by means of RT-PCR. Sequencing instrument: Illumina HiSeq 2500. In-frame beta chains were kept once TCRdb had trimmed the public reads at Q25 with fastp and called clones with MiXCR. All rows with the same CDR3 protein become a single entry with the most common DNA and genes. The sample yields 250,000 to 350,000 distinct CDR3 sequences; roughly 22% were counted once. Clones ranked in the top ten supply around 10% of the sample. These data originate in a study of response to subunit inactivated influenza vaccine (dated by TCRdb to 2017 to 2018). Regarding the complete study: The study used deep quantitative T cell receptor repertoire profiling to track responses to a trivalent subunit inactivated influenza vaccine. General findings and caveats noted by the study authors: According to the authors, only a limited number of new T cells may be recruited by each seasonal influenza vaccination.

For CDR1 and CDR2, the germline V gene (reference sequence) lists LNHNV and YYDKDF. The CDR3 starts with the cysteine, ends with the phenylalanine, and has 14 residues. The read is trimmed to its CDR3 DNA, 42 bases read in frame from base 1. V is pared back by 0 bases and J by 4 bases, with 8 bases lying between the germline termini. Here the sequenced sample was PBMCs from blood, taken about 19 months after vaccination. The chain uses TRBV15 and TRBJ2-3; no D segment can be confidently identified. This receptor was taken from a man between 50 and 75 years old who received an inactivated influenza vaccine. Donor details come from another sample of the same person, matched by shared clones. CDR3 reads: CATSRDRFPDTQYF. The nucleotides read TGTGCCACCAGCAGAGATCGATTTCCAGATACGCAGTATTTT.